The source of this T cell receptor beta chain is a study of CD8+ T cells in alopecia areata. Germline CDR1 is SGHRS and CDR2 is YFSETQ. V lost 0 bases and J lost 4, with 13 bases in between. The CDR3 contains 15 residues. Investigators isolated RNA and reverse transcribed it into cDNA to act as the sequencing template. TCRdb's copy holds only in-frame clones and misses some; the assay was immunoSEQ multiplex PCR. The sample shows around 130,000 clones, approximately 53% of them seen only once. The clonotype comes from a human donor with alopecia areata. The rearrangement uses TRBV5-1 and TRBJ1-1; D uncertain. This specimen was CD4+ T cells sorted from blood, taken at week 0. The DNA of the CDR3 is TGCGCCAGCAGCTTGGCCTCCAGCATTTCCACTGAAGCTTTCTTT. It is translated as CASSLASSISTEAFF.